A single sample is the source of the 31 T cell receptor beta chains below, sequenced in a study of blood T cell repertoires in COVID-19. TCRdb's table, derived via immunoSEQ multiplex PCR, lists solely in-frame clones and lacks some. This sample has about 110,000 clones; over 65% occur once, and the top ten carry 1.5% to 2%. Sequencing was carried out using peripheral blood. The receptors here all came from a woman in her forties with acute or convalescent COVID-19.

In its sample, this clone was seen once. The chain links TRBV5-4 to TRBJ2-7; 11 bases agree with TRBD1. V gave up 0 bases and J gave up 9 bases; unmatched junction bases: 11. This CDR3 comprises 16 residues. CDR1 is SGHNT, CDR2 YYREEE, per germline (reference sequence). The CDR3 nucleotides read TGTGCCAGCAGCTTGGGAGGGGACGGACAGGGGGCGTTGCAGTACTTC. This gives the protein CASSLGGDGQGALQYF.

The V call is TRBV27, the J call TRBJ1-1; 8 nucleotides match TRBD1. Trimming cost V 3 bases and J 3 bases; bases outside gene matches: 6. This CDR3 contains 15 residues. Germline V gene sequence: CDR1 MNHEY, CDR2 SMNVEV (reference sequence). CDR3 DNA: TGTGCCAGCAGTTTCGCCAACAGGGGGGACACTGAAGCTTTCTTT. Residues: CASSFANRGDTEAFF.

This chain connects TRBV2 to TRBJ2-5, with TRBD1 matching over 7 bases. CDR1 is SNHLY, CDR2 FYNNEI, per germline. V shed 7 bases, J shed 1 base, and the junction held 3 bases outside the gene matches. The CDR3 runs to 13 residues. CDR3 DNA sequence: TGTGCCAGCAATTGGGACAGCCAAGAGACCCAGTACTTC. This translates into CASNWDSQETQYF.

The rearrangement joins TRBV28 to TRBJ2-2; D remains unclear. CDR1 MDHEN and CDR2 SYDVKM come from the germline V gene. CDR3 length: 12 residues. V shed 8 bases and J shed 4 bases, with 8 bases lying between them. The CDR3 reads CASLLSTGELFF. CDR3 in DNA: TGTGCCAGCCTCCTAAGCACCGGGGAGCTGTTTTTT.

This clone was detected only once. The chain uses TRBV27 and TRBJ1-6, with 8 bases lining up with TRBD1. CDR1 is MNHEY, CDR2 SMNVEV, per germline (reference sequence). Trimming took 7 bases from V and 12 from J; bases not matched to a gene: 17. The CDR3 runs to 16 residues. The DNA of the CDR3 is TGTGCCAGCACTACTCACATCAGGGGGCGAAGGGGACCCCTCCACTTT. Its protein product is CASTTHIRGRRGPLHF.

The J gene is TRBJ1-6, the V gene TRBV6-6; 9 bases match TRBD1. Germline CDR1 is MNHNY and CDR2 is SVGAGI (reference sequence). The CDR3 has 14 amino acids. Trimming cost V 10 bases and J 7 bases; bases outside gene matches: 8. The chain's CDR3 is CATWTGTGNSPLHF. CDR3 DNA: TGTGCCACATGGACCGGGACAGGGAATTCACCCCTCCACTTT.

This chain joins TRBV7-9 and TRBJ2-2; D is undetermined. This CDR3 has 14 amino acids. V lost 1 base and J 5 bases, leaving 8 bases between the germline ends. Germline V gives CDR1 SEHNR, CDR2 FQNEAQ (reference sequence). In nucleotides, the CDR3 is TGTGCCAGCAGCTTAGTTTACAGAACCGGGGAGCTGTTTTTT. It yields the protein CASSLVYRTGELFF.

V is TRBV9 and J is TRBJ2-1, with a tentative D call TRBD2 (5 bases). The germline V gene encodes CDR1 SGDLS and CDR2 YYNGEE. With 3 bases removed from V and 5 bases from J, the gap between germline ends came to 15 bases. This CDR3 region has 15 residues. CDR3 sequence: CASSARGLRDNEQFF. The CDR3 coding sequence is TGTGCCAGCAGCGCGAGAGGTCTGCGGGACAATGAGCAGTTCTTC.

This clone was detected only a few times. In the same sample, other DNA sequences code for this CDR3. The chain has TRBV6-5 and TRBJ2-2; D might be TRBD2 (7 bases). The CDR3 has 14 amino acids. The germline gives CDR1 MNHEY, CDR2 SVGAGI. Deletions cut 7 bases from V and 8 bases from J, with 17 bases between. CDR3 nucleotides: TGTGCCAGCATGGGTCGGGGGGCCGAAGGGGAGCTGTTTTTT. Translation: CASMGRGAEGELFF.

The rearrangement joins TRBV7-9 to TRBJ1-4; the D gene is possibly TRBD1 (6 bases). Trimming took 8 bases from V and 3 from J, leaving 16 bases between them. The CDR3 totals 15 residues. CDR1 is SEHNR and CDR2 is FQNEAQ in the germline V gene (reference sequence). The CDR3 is CASAFQGSANEKLFF. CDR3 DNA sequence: TGTGCCAGCGCTTTTCAGGGGTCTGCTAATGAAAAACTGTTTTTT.

The CDR3 here is CASSSPTGGDEQYF. CDR3 DNA: TGCGCCAGCAGCTCCCCTACAGGGGGTGACGAGCAGTACTTC. The chain is built from TRBV5-1 and TRBJ2-7; 8 positions match TRBD1. Germline CDR1 and CDR2: SGHRS and YFSETQ. The V gene end was trimmed by 3 bases and the J gene end by 5 bases; junction bases not matched to a gene: 7. This CDR3 comprises 14 residues.

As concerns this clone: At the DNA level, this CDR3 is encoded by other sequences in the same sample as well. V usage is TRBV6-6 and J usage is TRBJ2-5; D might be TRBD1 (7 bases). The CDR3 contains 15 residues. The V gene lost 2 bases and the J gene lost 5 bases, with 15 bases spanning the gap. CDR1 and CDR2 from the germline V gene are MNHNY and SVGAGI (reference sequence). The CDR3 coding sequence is TGTGCCAGCAGTTACAGGAGGGGGCCCCAGGAGACCCAGTACTTC. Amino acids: CASSYRRGPQETQYF.

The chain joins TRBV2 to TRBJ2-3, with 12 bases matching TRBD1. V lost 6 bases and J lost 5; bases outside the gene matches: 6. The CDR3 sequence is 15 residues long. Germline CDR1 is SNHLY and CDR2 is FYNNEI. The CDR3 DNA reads TGTGCCAGCAGAAGGGACAGGGGGCAAGGAGATACGCAGTATTTT. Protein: CASRRDRGQGDTQYF.

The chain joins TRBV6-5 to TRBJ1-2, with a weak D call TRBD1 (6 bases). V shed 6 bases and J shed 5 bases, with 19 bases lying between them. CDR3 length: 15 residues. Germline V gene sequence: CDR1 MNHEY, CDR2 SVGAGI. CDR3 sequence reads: CASSPTGRGAYGYTF. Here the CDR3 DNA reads TGTGCCAGCAGCCCGACGGGCAGGGGAGCTTATGGCTACACCTTC.

The CDR3 DNA reads TGTGCCAGCAGGTCACAGGGGAACTATGGCTACACCTTC. Amino acids: CASRSQGNYGYTF. This chain uses TRBV28 with TRBJ1-2; TRBD1 matches at 7 bases. Germline V lookup: CDR1 MDHEN, CDR2 SYDVKM. The CDR3 has 13 amino acids. The junction had 3 bases not matched to a gene; V was cut back by 6 bases and J by 2 bases.

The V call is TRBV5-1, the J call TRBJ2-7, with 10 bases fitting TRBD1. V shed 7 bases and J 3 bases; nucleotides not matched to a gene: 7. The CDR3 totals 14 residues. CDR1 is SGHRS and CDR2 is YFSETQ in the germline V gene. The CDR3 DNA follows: TGCGCCAGCTATAACGGGACAGGGGTCTACGAGCAGTACTTC. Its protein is CASYNGTGVYEQYF.

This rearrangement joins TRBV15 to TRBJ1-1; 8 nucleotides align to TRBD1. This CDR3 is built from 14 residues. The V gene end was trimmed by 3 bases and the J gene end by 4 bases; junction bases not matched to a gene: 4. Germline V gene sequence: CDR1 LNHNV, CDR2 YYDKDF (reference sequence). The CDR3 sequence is CATSRDRVGTEAFF. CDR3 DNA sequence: TGTGCCACCAGCAGGGACAGGGTCGGCACTGAAGCTTTCTTT. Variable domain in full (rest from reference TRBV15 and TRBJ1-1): DAMVIQNPRYQVTQFGKPVTLSCSQTLNHNVMYWYQQKSSQAPKLLFHYYDKDFNNEADTPDNFQSRRPNTSFCFLDIRSPGLGDTAMYLCATSRDRVGTEAFFGQGTRLTVV.

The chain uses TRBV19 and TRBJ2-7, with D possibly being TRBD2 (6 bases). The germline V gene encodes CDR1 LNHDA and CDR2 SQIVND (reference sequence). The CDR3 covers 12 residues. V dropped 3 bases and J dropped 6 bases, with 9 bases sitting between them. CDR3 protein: CASSMAAGEQYF. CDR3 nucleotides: TGTGCCAGTAGTATGGCAGCGGGCGAGCAGTACTTC.

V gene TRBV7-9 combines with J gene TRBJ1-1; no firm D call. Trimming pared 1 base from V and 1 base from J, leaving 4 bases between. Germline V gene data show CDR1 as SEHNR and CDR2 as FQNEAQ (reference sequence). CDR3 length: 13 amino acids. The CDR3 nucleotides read TGTGCCAGCAGCTTAGAAGCGAACACTGAAGCTTTCTTT. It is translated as CASSLEANTEAFF.

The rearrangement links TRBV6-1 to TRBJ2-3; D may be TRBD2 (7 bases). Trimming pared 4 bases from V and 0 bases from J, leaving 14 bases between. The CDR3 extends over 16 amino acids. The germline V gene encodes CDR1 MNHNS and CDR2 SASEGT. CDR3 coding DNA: TGTGCCAGCAGTGGAGGGGGGGGGCATAGCACAGATACGCAGTATTTT. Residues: CASSGGGGHSTDTQYF.

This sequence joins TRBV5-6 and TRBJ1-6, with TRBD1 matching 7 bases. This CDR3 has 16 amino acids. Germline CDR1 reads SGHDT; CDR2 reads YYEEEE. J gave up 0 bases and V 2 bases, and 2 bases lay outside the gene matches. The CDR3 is CASSLWTGSYNSPLHF. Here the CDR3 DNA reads TGTGCCAGCAGCTTATGGACAGGCTCCTATAATTCACCCCTCCACTTT.

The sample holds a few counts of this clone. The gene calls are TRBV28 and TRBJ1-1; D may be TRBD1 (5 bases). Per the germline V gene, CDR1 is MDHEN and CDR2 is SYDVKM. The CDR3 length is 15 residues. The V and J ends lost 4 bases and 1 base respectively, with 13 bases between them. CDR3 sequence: CASSSAHGGNTEAFF. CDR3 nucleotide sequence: TGTGCCAGCAGTTCTGCTCACGGGGGGAACACTGAAGCTTTCTTT.

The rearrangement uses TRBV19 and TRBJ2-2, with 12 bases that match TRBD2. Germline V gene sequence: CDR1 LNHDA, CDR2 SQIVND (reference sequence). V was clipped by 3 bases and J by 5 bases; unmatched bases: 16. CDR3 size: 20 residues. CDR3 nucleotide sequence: TGTGCCAGTAGTATGGCCTGGAGGGCTAGCGGGGGGGCGGCTACCGGGGAGCTGTTTTTT. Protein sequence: CASSMAWRASGGAATGELFF.

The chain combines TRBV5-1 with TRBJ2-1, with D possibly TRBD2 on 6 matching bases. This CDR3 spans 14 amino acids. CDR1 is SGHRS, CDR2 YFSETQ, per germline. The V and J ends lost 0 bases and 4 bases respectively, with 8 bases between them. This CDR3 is CASSLEGTYNEQFF. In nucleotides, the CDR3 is TGCGCCAGCAGCTTGGAAGGGACTTACAATGAGCAGTTCTTC.

The CDR3 is CASKAARRGTQYF. CDR3 coding DNA: TGTGCCAGCAAGGCGGCCCGACGGGGTACGCAGTATTTT. The rearrangement joins TRBV27 to TRBJ2-3; TRBD2 is a possible D gene (5 bases). V was pared by 7 bases and J by 8 bases, with 16 bases between. The CDR3 extends over 13 amino acids. CDR1 and CDR2 (germline): MNHEY, SMNVEV (reference sequence).

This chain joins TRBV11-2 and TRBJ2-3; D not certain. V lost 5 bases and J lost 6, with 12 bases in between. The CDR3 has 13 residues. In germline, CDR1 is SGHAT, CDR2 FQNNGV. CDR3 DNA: TGTGCCAGCAGCGAGTCGGTTAAGGATACGCAGTATTTT. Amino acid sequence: CASSESVKDTQYF.

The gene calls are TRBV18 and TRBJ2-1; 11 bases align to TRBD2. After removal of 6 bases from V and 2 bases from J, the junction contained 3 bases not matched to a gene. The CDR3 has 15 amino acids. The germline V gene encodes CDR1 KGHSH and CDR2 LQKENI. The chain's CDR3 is CASSELAGAYNEQFF. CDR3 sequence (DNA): TGTGCCAGCTCCGAACTAGCGGGGGCCTACAATGAGCAGTTCTTC.

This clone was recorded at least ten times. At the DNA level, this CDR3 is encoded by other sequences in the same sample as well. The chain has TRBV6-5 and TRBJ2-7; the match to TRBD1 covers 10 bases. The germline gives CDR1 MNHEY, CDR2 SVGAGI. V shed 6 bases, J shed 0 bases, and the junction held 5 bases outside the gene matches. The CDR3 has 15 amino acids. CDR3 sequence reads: CASRYRDRGSYEQYF. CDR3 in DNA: TGTGCCAGCAGGTACCGGGACAGGGGCTCCTACGAGCAGTACTTC.

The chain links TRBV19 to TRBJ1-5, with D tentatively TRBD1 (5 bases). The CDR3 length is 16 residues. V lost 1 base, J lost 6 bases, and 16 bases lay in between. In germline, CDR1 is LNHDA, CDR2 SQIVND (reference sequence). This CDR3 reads CASSIVGSGTSQPQHF. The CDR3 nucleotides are TGTGCCAGTAGTATAGTGGGCAGCGGGACGAGTCAGCCCCAGCATTTT.

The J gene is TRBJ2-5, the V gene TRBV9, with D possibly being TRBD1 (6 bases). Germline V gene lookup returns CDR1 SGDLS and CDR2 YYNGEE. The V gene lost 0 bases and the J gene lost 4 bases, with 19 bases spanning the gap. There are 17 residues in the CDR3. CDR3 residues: CASSVEGDTGLGETQYF. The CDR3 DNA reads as TGTGCCAGCAGCGTAGAAGGGGACACCGGCCTAGGAGAGACCCAGTACTTC.

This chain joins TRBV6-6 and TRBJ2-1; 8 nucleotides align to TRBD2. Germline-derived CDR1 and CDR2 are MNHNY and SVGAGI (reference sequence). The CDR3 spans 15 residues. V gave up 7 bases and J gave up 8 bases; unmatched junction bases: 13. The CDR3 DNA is TGTGCCAGCAAGGACGGGGGGGCCCTTCGCGATGAGCAGTTCTTC. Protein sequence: CASKDGGALRDEQFF.